This TCR beta chain derives from a study of PD-L1 blockade in urothelial cancer. Across the whole study: The median T cell count in blood samples was more than 110,000.

Synthetic TCR analog templates were spiked into each PCR. Libraries were prepared by immunoSEQ multiplex PCR; TCRdb keeps only in-frame clonotypes and omits some of them. The sample includes about 70,000 clones, roughly 88% of them seen just once. Germline CDR1 reads LGHNT; CDR2 reads FRNRAP. V gave up 4 bases and J gave up 0 bases, with 9 bases separating them. The CDR3 consists of 14 residues. Time point defined: pretreatment peripheral blood. Each patient's cancer was a locally advanced or metastatic urothelial carcinoma. Sampling of each patient yielded between 1 and 8 specimens, collected pretreatment and on-treatment.

The clonotype originates from a man in his 70s with urothelial cancer. Sequenced here: PBMCs, sampled around atezolizumab (anti-PD-L1) treatment. This chain joins TRBV12-5 and TRBJ1-1; no clear D. The CDR3: CASGSMLLNTEAFF. The DNA for the CDR3 is TGTGCTAGTGGTTCCATGCTACTGAACACTGAAGCTTTCTTT.